Each of the 26 T cell receptor beta chains below was sequenced from the same sample in a study of blood T cell repertoires in COVID-19. The method was immunoSEQ multiplex PCR; TCRdb's version includes in-frame clones alone and lacks a portion of them. Of around 30,000 clones in the sample, about 80% are singletons; the top ten hold over 20%. Sequenced sample: peripheral blood. The receptors originated from a human donor in a cohort sampled during active COVID-19.

V is TRBV19 and J is TRBJ2-7; TRBD1 aligns across 7 bases. V lost 5 bases and J lost 1; bases outside the gene matches: 2. The germline gives CDR1 LNHDA, CDR2 SQIVND (reference sequence). This CDR3 has 13 amino acids. The CDR3 loop is CASSGQVSYEQYF. The CDR3 region has the DNA TGTGCCAGTAGTGGACAGGTATCCTACGAGCAGTACTTC.

The chain links TRBV3-1 (or the pseudogene TRBV3-2) to TRBJ1-2; D remains unclear. V gave up 0 bases and J gave up 8 bases, with 10 bases separating them. The CDR3 is 13 residues long. CDR1 is LGHDT, CDR2 YNNKEL, per germline (reference sequence). CDR3 nucleotides: TGTGCCAGCAGCCAAGACTATACCCCCGGCTACACCTTC. Its translation: CASSQDYTPGYTF.

This rearrangement joins TRBV19 to TRBJ2-1; 13 positions agree with TRBD2. Losses at the gene ends were 2 bases for V and 7 bases for J; bases not matched to a gene: 14. In germline, CDR1 is LNHDA, CDR2 SQIVND (reference sequence). There are 19 residues in the CDR3. The CDR3 sequence is CASSISGLAGEESGNEQFF. In DNA form, the CDR3 reads TGTGCCAGTAGTATATCCGGACTAGCGGGAGAGGAGAGCGGGAATGAGCAGTTCTTC.

V is TRBV29-1 and J is TRBJ2-6; D is possibly TRBD1 (6 bases). The CDR3 is 16 residues long. V shed 0 bases and J shed 2 bases, with 11 bases lying between them. Germline V gene lookup returns CDR1 SQVTM and CDR2 ANQGSEA. CDR3 region: CSVEDQQGTGANVLTF. Here the CDR3 DNA reads TGCAGCGTTGAAGACCAACAGGGCACTGGGGCCAACGTCCTGACTTTC.

In its sample, this clone was seen a few times. V and J are TRBV5-1 and TRBJ2-2; D is undetermined. Germline CDR1 is SGHRS and CDR2 is YFSETQ. The CDR3 covers 13 residues. The V gene lost 4 bases and the J gene lost 6 bases, with 10 bases spanning the gap. CDR3 amino acids: CASSQQQAGELFF. DNA for the CDR3: TGCGCCAGCAGCCAACAGCAAGCCGGGGAGCTGTTTTTT.

The chain links TRBV19 to TRBJ2-7; TRBD1 matches 10 bases. V gave up 5 bases and J gave up 3 bases; unmatched junction bases: 7. Germline CDR1 and CDR2: LNHDA and SQIVND (reference sequence). The CDR3 spans 15 residues. CDR3 sequence reads: CASSGPGQGFYEQYF. The CDR3 coding sequence is TGTGCCAGTAGTGGGCCGGGACAGGGGTTCTACGAGCAGTACTTC.

V and J are TRBV13 and TRBJ1-2, with 7 positions matching TRBD1. The germline CDR1 and CDR2 sequences are PRHDT and FYEKMQ (reference sequence). The CDR3 sequence is 15 residues long. V dropped 3 bases and J dropped 8; count of bases not matched to a gene: 12. The CDR3 spells CASSFRHGGGFGYTF. In nucleotides, the CDR3 is TGTGCCAGCAGCTTCAGGCACGGAGGGGGCTTCGGCTACACCTTC.

The gene calls are TRBV6-2 or TRBV6-3 and TRBJ1-5; TRBD1 matches 7 bases. Germline values: CDR1 MNHEY, CDR2 SVGEGT. CDR3 length: 19 amino acids. V was pared by 0 bases and J by 0 bases, with 11 bases of the junction left unmatched. The CDR3 DNA reads TGTGCCAGCAGTTACTCCGCCGGGACAGAAATTGATAGCAATCAGCCCCAGCATTTT. Amino acids: CASSYSAGTEIDSNQPQHF.

The rearrangement uses TRBV19 and TRBJ2-7, with 7 positions matching TRBD2. The length of the CDR3 is 15 residues. Germline CDR1 is LNHDA and CDR2 is SQIVND (reference sequence). Losses at the gene ends were 0 bases for V and 3 bases for J; bases not matched to a gene: 5. The CDR3 protein is CASSIDVASGYEQYF. DNA of the CDR3: TGTGCCAGTAGTATAGATGTGGCTAGCGGCTACGAGCAGTACTTC.

The J gene is TRBJ1-1, the V gene TRBV4-1; TRBD1 matches 9 bases. Germline V gene sequence: CDR1 MGHRA, CDR2 YSYEKL. The length of the CDR3 is 16 residues. The junction had 11 bases not matched to a gene; V was cut back by 4 bases and J by 5 bases. The CDR3 DNA reads as TGCGCCAGCAGCCCCCGGGGACAGGGAGATAGAACTGAAGCTTTCTTT. It specifies CASSPRGQGDRTEAFF.

The V and J genes are TRBV5-1 and TRBJ2-2; TRBD2 might be the D (6 bases). Germline assignment: CDR1 SGHRS and CDR2 YFSETQ. CDR3 length: 15 residues. V lost 0 bases, J lost 1 base, and 7 bases lay in between. The CDR3: CASSLVAENTGELFF. The CDR3 region has the DNA TGCGCCAGCAGCTTGGTAGCGGAGAACACCGGGGAGCTGTTTTTT.

The chain has TRBV4-2 and TRBJ2-7; D possibly corresponds to TRBD1 (6 bases). This CDR3 is 16 amino acids long. In germline, CDR1 is LGHNA, CDR2 YNFKEQ. V lost 0 bases and J 2 bases, leaving 14 bases between the germline ends. The CDR3 nucleotides are TGTGCCAGCAGCCAAGAAAGCGCAGGGGATCCCTACGAGCAGTACTTC. It codes for CASSQESAGDPYEQYF.

CDR3 coding DNA: TGTGCCAGCAGCTTAATATGGGGGGAGCGGGAGACCCAGTACTTC. Translating gives CASSLIWGERETQYF. The V and J genes are TRBV7-3 and TRBJ2-5, with D possibly TRBD2 on 6 matching bases. V was clipped by 1 base and J by 5 bases, with 14 bases between them. Germline V CDR1 and CDR2: SGHTA, FQGTGA. The CDR3 length is 15 residues.

By frequency in the sample, this clone is medium-sized. The chain carries TRBV6-1 and TRBJ1-5; D perhaps matches TRBD1 (6 bases). This CDR3 spans 15 amino acids. Trimming pared 0 bases from V and 6 bases from J, leaving 12 bases between. Germline V lookup: CDR1 MNHNS, CDR2 SASEGT. CDR3 nucleotides: TGTGCCAGCAGTGAAGCTGGGCAGGGGTCTCAGCCCCAGCATTTT. Encoded protein: CASSEAGQGSQPQHF.

The J gene is TRBJ1-6, the V gene TRBV6-2 or TRBV6-3; no clear D. Per the germline V gene, CDR1 is MNHEY and CDR2 is SVGEGT. V shed 5 bases and J shed 8 bases, with 16 bases lying between them. This CDR3 region has 15 residues. The CDR3 DNA sequence: TGTGCCAGCAGTGGGCATCGGATGGCCGATTCACCCCTCCACTTT. Amino acid sequence: CASSGHRMADSPLHF.

The genes are TRBV15 and TRBJ2-5; TRBD2 agrees at 9 bases. This CDR3 region has 16 residues. The germline V gene has CDR1 LNHNV and CDR2 YYDKDF (reference sequence). V lost 1 base to trimming and J lost 5 bases; unmatched junction nucleotides: 8. The CDR3 loop is CATSRGNSGSGETQYF. The DNA for the CDR3 is TGTGCCACCAGCAGAGGGAATAGCGGGAGTGGGGAGACCCAGTACTTC.

The V and J genes are TRBV5-1 and TRBJ2-2; 7 nucleotides align to TRBD1. The germline V gene encodes CDR1 SGHRS and CDR2 YFSETQ. V lost 0 bases and J lost 6; bases outside the gene matches: 8. The CDR3 loop spans 16 amino acids. CDR3 protein: CASSLAPGGRAGELFF. The CDR3 nucleotides are TGCGCCAGCAGCTTGGCGCCAGGGGGTAGGGCCGGGGAGCTGTTTTTT.

CDR3 in amino acids: CASSGSGTGLGEQYF. CDR3 nucleotides: TGTGCCAGCAGCGGTTCCGGGACAGGGCTGGGCGAGCAGTACTTC. The chain carries TRBV7-9 and TRBJ2-7; TRBD1 aligns across 9 bases. CDR3 length equals 15 residues. The germline V gene encodes CDR1 SEHNR and CDR2 FQNEAQ (reference sequence). After removal of 5 bases from V and 6 bases from J, the junction contained 11 bases not matched to a gene.

V usage is TRBV27 and J usage is TRBJ1-5; no clear D gene. V was clipped by 4 bases and J by 3 bases, with 10 bases between them. The CDR3 has 14 amino acids. The V gene's germline CDR1 is MNHEY and CDR2 SMNVEV (reference sequence). The CDR3 protein is CASSSSGSNQPQHF. CDR3 sequence (DNA): TGTGCCAGCAGTTCCTCAGGTTCCAATCAGCCCCAGCATTTT.

The rearrangement joins TRBV27 to TRBJ2-1, with D possibly TRBD1 on 5 matching bases. The CDR3 is 14 residues long. Germline values: CDR1 MNHEY, CDR2 SMNVEV (reference sequence). V lost 8 bases and J 5 bases, leaving 16 bases between the germline ends. The CDR3 DNA follows: TGTGCCAGCCTCCGATCGGACAAACACAATGAGCAGTTCTTC. Protein product: CASLRSDKHNEQFF.

J is TRBJ2-5 and V is TRBV7-2, with 10 bases aligning to TRBD1. V trimming: 5 bases; J trimming: 7 bases; junction bases outside the gene matches: 4. This CDR3 is built from 13 residues. CDR1 and CDR2 (germline): SGHTA, FQGNSA. CDR3 DNA: TGTGCCAGCAGCCGAGGACAGGGGGGGACCCAGTACTTC. Translating it yields CASSRGQGGTQYF.

The chain links TRBV15 to TRBJ2-7; maybe TRBD1 (6 bases). The germline V and J ends were trimmed by 1 base and 6 bases, with 13 bases remaining between them. CDR1 LNHNV and CDR2 YYDKDF come from the germline V gene (reference sequence). This CDR3 contains 14 residues. The CDR3 coding sequence is TGTGCCACCAGCAGAGTTAGACAGGCGTCCGAGCAGTACTTC. Residues: CATSRVRQASEQYF.

The chain carries TRBV7-6 and TRBJ2-5, with D possibly being TRBD2 (6 bases). The germline gives CDR1 SGHVS, CDR2 FNYEAQ. The CDR3 totals 16 residues. V gave up 5 bases and J gave up 1 base, with 17 bases separating them. In nucleotides, the CDR3 is TGTGCCAGCAGCGCTAGAGCTAGCGTGGCCCAAGAGACCCAGTACTTC. Its translation: CASSARASVAQETQYF.

This clone was counted only a few times. The chain combines TRBV4-1 with TRBJ1-1, with a weak D call TRBD1 (6 bases). V was shortened by 4 bases and J by 0 bases, with 18 bases between the two germline ends. This CDR3 is 17 amino acids long. The germline CDR1 and CDR2 sequences are MGHRA and YSYEKL. This CDR3 reads CASSLGTPGGLNTEAFF. Written as DNA, the CDR3 is TGCGCCAGCAGCCTCGGGACCCCGGGGGGCCTGAACACTGAAGCTTTCTTT.

The chain carries TRBV9 and TRBJ1-5, with D perhaps matching TRBD1 (5 bases). With 4 bases removed from V and 5 bases from J, the gap between germline ends came to 16 bases. This CDR3 is built from 15 residues. Germline loops: CDR1 SGDLS, CDR2 YYNGEE. The CDR3 nucleotides read TGTGCCAGCAGCCCGAGTGGGGCACCGGATCAGCCCCAGCATTTT. Translating gives CASSPSGAPDQPQHF.

V and J are TRBV3-1 (or the pseudogene TRBV3-2) and TRBJ1-3; no firm D call. The V and J ends lost 4 bases and 4 bases respectively, with 11 bases between them. CDR3 length equals 14 residues. Germline lookup yields CDR1 LGHDT and CDR2 YNNKEL (reference sequence). This CDR3 is CASSPGLEGNTIYF. DNA of the CDR3: TGTGCCAGCAGCCCCGGACTTGAGGGAAACACCATATATTTT.